Ten or more counts support the clone carrying this T cell receptor beta chain. Germline values: CDR1 DFQATT, CDR2 SNEGSKA (reference sequence). The CDR3 has 17 residues. After removal of 7 bases from V and 3 bases from J, the junction contained 20 bases not matched to a gene. This sample stems from a study of HIV-infected patients and healthy controls. TCRdb ran MiXCR on the 5' RACE reads and lists one entry per CDR3 protein. The sample yields 65,000 to 70,000 distinct CDR3 sequences, about 16% seen once. The clonotype originates from a human donor in good health. The specimen sequenced was CD4+ T cells from blood. The J gene is TRBJ2-7, the V gene TRBV20-1, with 8 bases matching TRBD2. CDR3 residues: CSGCYTSGFSFIYEQYF. CDR3 in DNA: TGCAGTGGTTGCTATACTAGCGGATTTTCGTTTATCTACGAGCAGTACTTC.